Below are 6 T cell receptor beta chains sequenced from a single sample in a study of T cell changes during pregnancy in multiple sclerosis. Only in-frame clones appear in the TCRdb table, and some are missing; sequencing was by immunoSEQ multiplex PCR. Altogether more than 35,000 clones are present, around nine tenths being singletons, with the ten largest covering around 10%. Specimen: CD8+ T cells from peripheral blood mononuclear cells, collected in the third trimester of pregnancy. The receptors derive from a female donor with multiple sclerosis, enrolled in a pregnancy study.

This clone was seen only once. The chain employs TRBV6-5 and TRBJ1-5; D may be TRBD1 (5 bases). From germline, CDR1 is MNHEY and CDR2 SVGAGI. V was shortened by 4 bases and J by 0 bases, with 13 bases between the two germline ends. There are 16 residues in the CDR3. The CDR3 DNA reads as TGTGCCAGCAGTTTTTTGACAGTTCGTAGCAATCAGCCCCAGCATTTT. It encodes CASSFLTVRSNQPQHF.

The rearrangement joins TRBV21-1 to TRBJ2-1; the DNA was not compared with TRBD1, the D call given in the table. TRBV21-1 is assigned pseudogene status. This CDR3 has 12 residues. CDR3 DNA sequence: TGTGCCAGTAGCGGGGCCTCGGATGAGCAGTTCTTC. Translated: CASSGASDEQFF.

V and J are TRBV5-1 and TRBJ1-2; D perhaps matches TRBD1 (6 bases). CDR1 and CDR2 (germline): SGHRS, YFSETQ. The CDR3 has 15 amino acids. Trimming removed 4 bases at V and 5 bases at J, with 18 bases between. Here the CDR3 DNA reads TGCGCCAGCAGCAGGGGACAAAATCTTAGATATGGCTACACCTTC. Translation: CASSRGQNLRYGYTF.

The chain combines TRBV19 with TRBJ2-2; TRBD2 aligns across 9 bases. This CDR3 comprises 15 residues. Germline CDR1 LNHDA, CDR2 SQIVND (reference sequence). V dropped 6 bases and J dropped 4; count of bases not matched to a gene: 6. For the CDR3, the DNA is TGTGCCAGTAGAGTAGCGGGAGTCGTCACCGGGGAGCTGTTTTTT. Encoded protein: CASRVAGVVTGELFF. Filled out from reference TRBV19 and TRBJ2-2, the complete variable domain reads DGGITQSPKYLFRKEGQNVTLSCEQNLNHDAMYWYRQDPGQGLRLIYYSQIVNDFQKGDIAEGYSVSREKKESFPLTVTSAQKNPTAFYLCASRVAGVVTGELFFGEGSRLTVL.

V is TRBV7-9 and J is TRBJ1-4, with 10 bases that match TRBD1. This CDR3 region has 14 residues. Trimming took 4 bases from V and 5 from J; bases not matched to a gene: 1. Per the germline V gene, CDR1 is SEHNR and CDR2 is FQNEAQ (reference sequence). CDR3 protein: CASSSGQGNEKLFF. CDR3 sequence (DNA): TGTGCCAGCAGCTCGGGACAGGGGAATGAAAAACTGTTTTTT.

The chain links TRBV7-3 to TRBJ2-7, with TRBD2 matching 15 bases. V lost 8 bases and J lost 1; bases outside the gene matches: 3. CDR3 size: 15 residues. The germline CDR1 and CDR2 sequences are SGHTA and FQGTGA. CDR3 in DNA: TGTGCCAGCCACGGGACTAGCGGGGGGTCCTACGAGCAGTACTTC. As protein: CASHGTSGGSYEQYF.